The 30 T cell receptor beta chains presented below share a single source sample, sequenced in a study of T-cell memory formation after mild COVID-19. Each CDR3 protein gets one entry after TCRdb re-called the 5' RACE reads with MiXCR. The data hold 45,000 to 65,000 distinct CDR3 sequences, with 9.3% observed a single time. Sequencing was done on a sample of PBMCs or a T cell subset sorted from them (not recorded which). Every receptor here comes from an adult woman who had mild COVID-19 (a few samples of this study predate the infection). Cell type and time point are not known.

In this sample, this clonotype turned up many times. CDR3 in amino acids: CASSMDRSTDTQYF. Written as DNA, the CDR3 is TGTGCCAGCAGCATGGACAGGAGCACAGATACGCAGTATTTT. V gene TRBV7-9 combines with J gene TRBJ2-3; TRBD1 agrees at 7 bases. The CDR3 spans 14 residues. V shed 5 bases and J 0 bases; nucleotides not matched to a gene: 2. From germline, CDR1 is SEHNR and CDR2 FQNEAQ (reference sequence).

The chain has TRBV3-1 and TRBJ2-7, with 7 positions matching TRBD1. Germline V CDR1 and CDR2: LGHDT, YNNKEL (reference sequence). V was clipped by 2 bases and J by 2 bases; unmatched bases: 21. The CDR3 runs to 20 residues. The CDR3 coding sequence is TGTGCCAGCAGCCAAAAATACCGGGACAGCCGAATCGAAAGGACCTACGAGCAGTACTTC. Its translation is CASSQKYRDSRIERTYEQYF.

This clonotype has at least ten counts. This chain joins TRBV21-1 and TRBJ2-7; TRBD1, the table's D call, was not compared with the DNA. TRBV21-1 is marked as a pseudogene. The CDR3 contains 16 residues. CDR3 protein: CASSRRHSGISYEQYF. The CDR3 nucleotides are TGTGCCAGCAGCCGCAGACATTCAGGGATTTCCTACGAGCAGTACTTC.

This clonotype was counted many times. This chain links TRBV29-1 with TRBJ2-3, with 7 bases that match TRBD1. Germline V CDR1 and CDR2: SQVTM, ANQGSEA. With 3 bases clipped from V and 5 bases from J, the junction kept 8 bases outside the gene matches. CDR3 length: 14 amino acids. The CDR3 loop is CSVDMAAGGDTQYF. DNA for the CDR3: TGCAGCGTTGACATGGCCGCAGGGGGAGATACGCAGTATTTT.

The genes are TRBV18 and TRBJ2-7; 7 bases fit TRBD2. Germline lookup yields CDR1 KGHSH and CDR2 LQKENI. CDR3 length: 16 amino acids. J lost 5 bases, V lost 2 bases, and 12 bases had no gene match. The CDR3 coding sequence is TGTGCCAGCTCACCAACTAAGAGCGGGGTGAGGGACGAGCAGTACTTC. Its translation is CASSPTKSGVRDEQYF.

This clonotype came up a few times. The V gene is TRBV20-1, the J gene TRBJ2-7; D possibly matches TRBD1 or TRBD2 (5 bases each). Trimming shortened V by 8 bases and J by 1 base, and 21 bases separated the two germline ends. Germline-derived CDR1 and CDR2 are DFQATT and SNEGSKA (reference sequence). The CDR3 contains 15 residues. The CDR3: CSPEGLRDRSYEQYF. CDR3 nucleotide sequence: TGCAGTCCAGAAGGGCTTCGGGACCGATCCTACGAGCAGTACTTC.

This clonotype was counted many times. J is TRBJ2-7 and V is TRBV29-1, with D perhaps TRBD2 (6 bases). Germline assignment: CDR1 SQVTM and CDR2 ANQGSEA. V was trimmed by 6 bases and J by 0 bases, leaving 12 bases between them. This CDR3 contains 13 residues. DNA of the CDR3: TGCAGCGTCGCGGGGAGGAGCTCCTACGAGCAGTACTTC. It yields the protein CSVAGRSSYEQYF.

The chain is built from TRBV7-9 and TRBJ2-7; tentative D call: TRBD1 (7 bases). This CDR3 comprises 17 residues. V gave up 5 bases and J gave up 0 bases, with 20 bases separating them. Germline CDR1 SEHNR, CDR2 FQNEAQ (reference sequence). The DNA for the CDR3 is TGTGCCAGCAGCGCCTTCGGCGGGACAGAGTCCTCCTACGAGCAGTACTTC. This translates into CASSAFGGTESSYEQYF.

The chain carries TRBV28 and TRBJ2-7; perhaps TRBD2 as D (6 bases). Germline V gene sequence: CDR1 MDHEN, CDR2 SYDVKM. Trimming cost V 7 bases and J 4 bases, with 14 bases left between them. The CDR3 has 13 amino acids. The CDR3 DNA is TGTGCCAGCATCATCGATGGAGGGTACGAGCAGTACTTC. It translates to CASIIDGGYEQYF.

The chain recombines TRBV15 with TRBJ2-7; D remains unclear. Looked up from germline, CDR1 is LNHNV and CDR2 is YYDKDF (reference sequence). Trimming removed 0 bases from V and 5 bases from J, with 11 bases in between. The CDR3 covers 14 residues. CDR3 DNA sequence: TGTGCCACCAGCAGAGATAAGTTTCTCGACGAGCAGTACTTC. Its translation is CATSRDKFLDEQYF.

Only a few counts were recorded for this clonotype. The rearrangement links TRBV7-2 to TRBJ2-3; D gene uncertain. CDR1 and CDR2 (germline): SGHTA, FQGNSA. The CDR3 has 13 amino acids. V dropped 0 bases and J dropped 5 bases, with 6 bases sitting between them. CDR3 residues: CASSLAREDTQYF. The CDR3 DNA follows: TGTGCCAGCAGCTTAGCCCGCGAAGATACGCAGTATTTT.

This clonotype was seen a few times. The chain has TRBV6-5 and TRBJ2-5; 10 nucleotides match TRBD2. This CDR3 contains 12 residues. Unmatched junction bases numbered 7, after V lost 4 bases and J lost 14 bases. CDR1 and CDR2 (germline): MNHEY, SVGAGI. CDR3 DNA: TGTGCCAGCAGTTCCCCACTAGCGGGGTTATACTTC. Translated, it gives CASSSPLAGLYF.

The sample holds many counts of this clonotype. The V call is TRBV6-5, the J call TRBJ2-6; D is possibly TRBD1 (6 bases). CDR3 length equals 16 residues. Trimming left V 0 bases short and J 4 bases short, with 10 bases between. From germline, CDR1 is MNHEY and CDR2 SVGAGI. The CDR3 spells CASSYSLGAGANVLTF. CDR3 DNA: TGTGCCAGCAGTTACTCATTGGGGGCAGGGGCCAACGTCCTGACTTTC.

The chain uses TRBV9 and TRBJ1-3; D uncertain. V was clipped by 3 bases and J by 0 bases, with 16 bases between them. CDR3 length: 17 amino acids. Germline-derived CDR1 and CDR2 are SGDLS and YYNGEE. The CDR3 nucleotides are TGTGCCAGCAGCGCGCATGCGGGGTCCTCCTCTGGAAACACCATATATTTT. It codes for CASSAHAGSSSGNTIYF.

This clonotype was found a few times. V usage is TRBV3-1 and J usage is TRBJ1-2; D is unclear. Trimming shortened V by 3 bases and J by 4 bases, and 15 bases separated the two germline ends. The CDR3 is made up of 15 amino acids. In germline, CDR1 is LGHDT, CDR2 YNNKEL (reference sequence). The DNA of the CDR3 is TGTGCCAGCAGCCAGCGCTCTCAGCTAATCTATGGCTACACCTTC. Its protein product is CASSQRSQLIYGYTF.

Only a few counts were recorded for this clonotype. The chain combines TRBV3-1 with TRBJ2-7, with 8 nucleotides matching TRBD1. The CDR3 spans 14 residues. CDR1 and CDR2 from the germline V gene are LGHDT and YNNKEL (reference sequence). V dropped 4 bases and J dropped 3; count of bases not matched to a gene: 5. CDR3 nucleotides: TGTGCCAGCAGCCTAGGACAGGGAGACTACGAGCAGTACTTC. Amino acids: CASSLGQGDYEQYF.

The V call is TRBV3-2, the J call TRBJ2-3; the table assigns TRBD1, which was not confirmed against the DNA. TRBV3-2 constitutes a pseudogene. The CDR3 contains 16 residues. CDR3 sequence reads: CASSQAGGSLTDTQYF. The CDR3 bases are TGTGCCAGCAGCCAAGCGGGGGGTAGTCTCACAGATACGCAGTATTTT.

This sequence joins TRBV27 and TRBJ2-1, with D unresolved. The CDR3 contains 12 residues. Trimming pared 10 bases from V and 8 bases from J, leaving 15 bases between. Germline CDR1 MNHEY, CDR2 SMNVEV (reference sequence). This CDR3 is CANSRVGHEQFF. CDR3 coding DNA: TGTGCCAACAGCCGAGTCGGGCATGAGCAGTTCTTC.

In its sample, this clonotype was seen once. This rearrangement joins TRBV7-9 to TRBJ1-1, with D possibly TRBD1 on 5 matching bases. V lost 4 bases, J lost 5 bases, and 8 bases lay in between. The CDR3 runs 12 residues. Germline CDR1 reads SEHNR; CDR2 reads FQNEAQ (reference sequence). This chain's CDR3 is CASSWGTTEAFF. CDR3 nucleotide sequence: TGTGCCAGCAGCTGGGGGACTACTGAAGCTTTCTTT.

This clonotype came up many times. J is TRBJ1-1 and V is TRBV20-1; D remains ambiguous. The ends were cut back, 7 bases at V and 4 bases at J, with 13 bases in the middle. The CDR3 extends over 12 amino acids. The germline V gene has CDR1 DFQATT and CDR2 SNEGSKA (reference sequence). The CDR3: CSEKGPGTEAFF. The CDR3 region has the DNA TGCAGTGAGAAAGGGCCTGGCACTGAAGCTTTCTTT.

CDR3 sequence: CASSAFGSGTTEAFF. The DNA for the CDR3 is TGTGCCAGTAGCGCGTTCGGCTCAGGTACGACTGAAGCTTTCTTT. This chain connects TRBV19 to TRBJ1-1; no definite D call. The CDR3 length is 15 residues. V was shortened by 6 bases and J by 5 bases, with 19 bases between the two germline ends. The germline CDR1 and CDR2 sequences are LNHDA and SQIVND (reference sequence).

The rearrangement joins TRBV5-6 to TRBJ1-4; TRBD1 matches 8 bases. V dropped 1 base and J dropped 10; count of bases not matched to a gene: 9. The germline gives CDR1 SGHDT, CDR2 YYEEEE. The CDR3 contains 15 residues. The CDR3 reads CASSLLGTGGGKLFF. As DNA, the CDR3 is TGTGCCAGCAGCTTGCTTGGAACAGGGGGTGGAAAACTGTTTTTT.

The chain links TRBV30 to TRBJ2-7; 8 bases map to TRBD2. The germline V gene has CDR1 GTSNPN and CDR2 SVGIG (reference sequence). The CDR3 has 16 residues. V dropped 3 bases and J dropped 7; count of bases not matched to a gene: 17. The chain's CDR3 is CAWSIGQRGRKGEQYF. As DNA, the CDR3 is TGTGCCTGGAGCATCGGACAGCGGGGGAGGAAGGGAGAGCAGTACTTC. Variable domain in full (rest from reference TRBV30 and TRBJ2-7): SQTIHQWPATLVQPVGSPLSLECTVEGTSNPNLYWYRQAAGRGLQLLFYSVGIGQISSEVPQNLSASRPQDRQFILSSKKLLLSDSGFYLCAWSIGQRGRKGEQYFGPGTRLTVT.

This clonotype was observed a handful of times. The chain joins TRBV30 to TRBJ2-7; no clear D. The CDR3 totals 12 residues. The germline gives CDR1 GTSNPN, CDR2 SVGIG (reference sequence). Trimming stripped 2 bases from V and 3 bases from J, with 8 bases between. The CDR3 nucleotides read TGTGCCTGGAGTCTCGGCTTCTACGAGCAGTACTTC. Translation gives CAWSLGFYEQYF.

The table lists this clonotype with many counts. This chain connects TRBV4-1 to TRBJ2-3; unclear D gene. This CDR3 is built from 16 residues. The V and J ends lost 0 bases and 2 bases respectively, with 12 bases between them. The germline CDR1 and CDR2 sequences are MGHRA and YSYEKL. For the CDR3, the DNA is TGCGCCAGCAGCCAAGACAGCAGACGACACACAGATACGCAGTATTTT. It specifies CASSQDSRRHTDTQYF.

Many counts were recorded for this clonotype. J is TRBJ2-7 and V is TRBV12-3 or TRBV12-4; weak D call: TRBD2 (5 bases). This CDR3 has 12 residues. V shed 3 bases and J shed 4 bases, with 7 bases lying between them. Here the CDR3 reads CASSLGRYEQYF. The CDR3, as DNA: TGTGCCAGCAGTTTGGGGAGATACGAGCAGTACTTC.

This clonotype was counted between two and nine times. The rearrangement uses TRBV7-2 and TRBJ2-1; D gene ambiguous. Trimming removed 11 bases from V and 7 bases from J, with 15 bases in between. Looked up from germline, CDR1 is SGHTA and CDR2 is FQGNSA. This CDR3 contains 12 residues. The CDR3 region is CASNPLGNEQFF. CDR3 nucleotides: TGTGCCTCTAATCCCCTCGGGAATGAGCAGTTCTTC.

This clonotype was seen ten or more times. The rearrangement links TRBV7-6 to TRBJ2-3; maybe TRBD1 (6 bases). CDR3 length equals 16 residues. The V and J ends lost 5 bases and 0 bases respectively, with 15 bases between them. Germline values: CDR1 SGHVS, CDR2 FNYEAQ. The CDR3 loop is CASSPRQAMSTDTQYF. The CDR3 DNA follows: TGTGCCAGCAGCCCGAGACAGGCTATGAGCACAGATACGCAGTATTTT.

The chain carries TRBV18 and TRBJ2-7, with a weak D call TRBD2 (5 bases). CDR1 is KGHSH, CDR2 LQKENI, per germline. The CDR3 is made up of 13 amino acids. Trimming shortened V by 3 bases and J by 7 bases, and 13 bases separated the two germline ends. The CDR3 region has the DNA TGTGCCAGCTCACCGACAAATTCGGGGGAGCAGTACTTC. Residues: CASSPTNSGEQYF.

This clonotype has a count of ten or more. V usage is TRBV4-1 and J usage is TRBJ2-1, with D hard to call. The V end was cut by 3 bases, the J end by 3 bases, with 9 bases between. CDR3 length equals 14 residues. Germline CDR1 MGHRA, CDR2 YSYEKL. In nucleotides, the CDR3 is TGCGCCAGCAGCCAGGACGGAATCTACAATGAGCAGTTCTTC. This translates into CASSQDGIYNEQFF.